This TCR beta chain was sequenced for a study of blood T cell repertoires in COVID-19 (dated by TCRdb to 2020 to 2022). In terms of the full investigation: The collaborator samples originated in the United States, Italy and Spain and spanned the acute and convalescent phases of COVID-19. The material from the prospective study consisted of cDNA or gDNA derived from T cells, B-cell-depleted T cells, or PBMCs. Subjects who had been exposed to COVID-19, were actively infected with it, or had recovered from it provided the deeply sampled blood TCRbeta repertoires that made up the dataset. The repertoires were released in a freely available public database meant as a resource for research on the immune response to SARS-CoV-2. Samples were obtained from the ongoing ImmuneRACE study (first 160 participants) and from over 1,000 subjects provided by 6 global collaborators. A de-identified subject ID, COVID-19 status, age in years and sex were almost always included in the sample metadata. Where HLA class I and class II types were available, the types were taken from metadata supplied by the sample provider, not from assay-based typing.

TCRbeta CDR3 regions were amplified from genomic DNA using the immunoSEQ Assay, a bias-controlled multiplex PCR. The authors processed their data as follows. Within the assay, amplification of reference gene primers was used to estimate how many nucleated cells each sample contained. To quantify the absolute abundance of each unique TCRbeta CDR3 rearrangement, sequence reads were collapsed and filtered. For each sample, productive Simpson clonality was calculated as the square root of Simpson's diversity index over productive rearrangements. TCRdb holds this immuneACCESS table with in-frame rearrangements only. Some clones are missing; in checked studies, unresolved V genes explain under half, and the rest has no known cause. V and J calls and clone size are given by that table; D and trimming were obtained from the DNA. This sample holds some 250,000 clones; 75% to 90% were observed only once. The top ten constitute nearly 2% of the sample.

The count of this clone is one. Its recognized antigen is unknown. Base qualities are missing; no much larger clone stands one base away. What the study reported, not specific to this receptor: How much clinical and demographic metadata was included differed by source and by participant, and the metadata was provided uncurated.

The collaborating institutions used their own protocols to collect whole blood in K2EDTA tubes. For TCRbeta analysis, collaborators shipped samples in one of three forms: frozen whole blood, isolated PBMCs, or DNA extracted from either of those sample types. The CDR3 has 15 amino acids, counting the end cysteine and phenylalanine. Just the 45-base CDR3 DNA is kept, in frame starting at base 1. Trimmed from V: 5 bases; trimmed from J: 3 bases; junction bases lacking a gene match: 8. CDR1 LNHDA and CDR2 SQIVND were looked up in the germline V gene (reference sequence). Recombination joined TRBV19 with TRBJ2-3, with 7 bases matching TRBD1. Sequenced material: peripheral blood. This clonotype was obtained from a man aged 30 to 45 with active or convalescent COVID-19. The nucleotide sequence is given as TGTGCCAGTAGTCGCGACAGGGACGGTACAGATACGCAGTATTTT. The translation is CASSRDRDGTDTQYF.